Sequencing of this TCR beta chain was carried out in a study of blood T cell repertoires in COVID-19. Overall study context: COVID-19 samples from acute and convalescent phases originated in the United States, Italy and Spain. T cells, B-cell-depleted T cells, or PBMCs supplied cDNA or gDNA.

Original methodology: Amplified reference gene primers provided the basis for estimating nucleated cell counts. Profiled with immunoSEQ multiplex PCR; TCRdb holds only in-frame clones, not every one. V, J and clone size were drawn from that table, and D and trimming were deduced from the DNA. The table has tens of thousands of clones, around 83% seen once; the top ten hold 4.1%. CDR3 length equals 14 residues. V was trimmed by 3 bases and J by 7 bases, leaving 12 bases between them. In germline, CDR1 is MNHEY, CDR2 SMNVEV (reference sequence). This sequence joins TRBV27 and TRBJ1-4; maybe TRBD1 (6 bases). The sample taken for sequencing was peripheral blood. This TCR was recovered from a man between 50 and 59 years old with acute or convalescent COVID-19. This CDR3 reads CASSFRGLGEKLFF. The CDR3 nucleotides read TGTGCCAGCAGTTTCAGGGGTTTGGGTGAAAAACTGTTTTTT.